The present T cell receptor beta chain was sequenced within a study of blood T cell repertoires in COVID-19. With 5 bases removed from V and 4 bases from J, the gap between germline ends came to 11 bases. The length of the CDR3 is 13 residues. The germline CDR1 and CDR2 sequences are SEHNR and FQNEAQ (reference sequence). The method was immunoSEQ multiplex PCR; TCRdb's version includes in-frame clones alone and lacks a portion of them. The data hold around 290,000 clones, with 80% to 95% observed a single time. Sequenced: PBMCs or T cells enriched from blood (not recorded which). This clonotype originated in a woman aged 25-40 years who had recovered from COVID-19. This chain connects TRBV7-9 to TRBJ1-2; TRBD1 might be the D (5 bases). The CDR3, as DNA: TGTGCCAGCAGCGGGGGGACGGTCTATGGCTACACCTTC. This translates into CASSGGTVYGYTF.